This is a list of T cell receptor beta chains from one sample in a study of cytomegalovirus exposure and HLA in healthy donors. Clones were sequenced by immunoSEQ multiplex PCR, and TCRdb holds only the in-frame ones, with some missing. The table lists tens of thousands of clones. Sequenced sample: PBMCs. The receptors derive from a woman aged 60-70 years in good health and CMV-seronegative. Both conserved end residues are part of each CDR3. The order of the fields is D gene, J gene, V gene, CDR3 DNA, CDR3 protein. D genes are given only for firm matches.

D gene: -; J gene: TRBJ1-5; V gene: TRBV28; CDR3 DNA: TGTGCCAGCAGTTTAGAACAGAACATCAATCAGCCCCAGCATTTT; CDR3 protein: CASSLEQNINQPQHF
D gene: TRBD2; J gene: TRBJ2-7; V gene: TRBV4-3; CDR3 DNA: TGCGCCAGCAGCCAAGATCGGGGGGGCAGGAAGTACTTC; CDR3 protein: CASSQDRGGRKYF
D gene: -; J gene: TRBJ2-7; V gene: TRBV30; CDR3 DNA: TGTGCCCCCCAGCCACCGGGACTGCCCTACGAGCAGTACTTC; CDR3 protein: CAPQPPGLPYEQYF
D gene: -; J gene: TRBJ1-2; V gene: TRBV23-1; CDR3 DNA: TGCGCCAGCAGCCTCCGAAGGACACCGAGGGGCTACACCTTC; CDR3 protein: CASSLRRTPRGYTF
D gene: -; J gene: TRBJ2-7; V gene: TRBV18; CDR3 DNA: TGTGCCAGCTCACGGACCCTAGGGGGAGAACGCTACGAGCAGTACTTC; CDR3 protein: CASSRTLGGERYEQYF
D gene: TRBD1; J gene: TRBJ2-3; V gene: TRBV28; CDR3 DNA: TGTGCCAGCAGTAGGACAGGGACAGATACGCAGTATTTT; CDR3 protein: CASSRTGTDTQYF
D gene: TRBD1; J gene: TRBJ2-6; V gene: TRBV9; CDR3 DNA: TGTGCCAGCAGCCCAGAGGTGGGACAGGGGGGTGGGGCCAACGTCCTGACTTTC; CDR3 protein: CASSPEVGQGGGANVLTF
D gene: -; J gene: TRBJ2-7; V gene: TRBV29-1; CDR3 DNA: TGCAGCGTTGCAGGGGCCTACGAGCAGTACTTC; CDR3 protein: CSVAGAYEQYF
D gene: -; J gene: TRBJ1-1; V gene: TRBV27; CDR3 DNA: TGTGCCAGCAGTTTCCGCGGGGGCACTGAAGCTTTCTTT; CDR3 protein: CASSFRGGTEAFF
D gene: -; J gene: TRBJ2-1; V gene: TRBV13; CDR3 DNA: TGTGCCAGCAGCTCTGGGGGGGCGGGCGCCTACAATGAGCAGTTCTTC; CDR3 protein: CASSSGGAGAYNEQFF
D gene: TRBD1; J gene: TRBJ1-1; V gene: TRBV5-1; CDR3 DNA: TGCGCCAGCGGAGGCGGGACAGCGAACACTGAAGCTTTCTTT; CDR3 protein: CASGGGTANTEAFF
D gene: -; J gene: TRBJ2-1; V gene: TRBV5-1; CDR3 DNA: TGCGCCAGCAGCTTATTGGGCAACTCCTACAATGAGCAGTTCTTC; CDR3 protein: CASSLLGNSYNEQFF
D gene: -; J gene: TRBJ2-2; V gene: TRBV19; CDR3 DNA: TGTGCCAGTAGTATCAGGGGGAACACCGGGGAGCTGTTTTTT; CDR3 protein: CASSIRGNTGELFF
D gene: TRBD2; J gene: TRBJ2-3; V gene: TRBV7-8; CDR3 DNA: TGTGCCAGCAGCTTAGCTAGCGGGAGAGGGTCAGATACGCAGTATTTT; CDR3 protein: CASSLASGRGSDTQYF
D gene: -; J gene: TRBJ2-3; V gene: TRBV19; CDR3 DNA: TGTGCCAGTAGAGAAAACGAGAATACGCAGTATTTT; CDR3 protein: CASRENENTQYF
D gene: TRBD2; J gene: TRBJ2-3; V gene: TRBV27; CDR3 DNA: TGTGCCAGCAGTTTAAGCGCGGGAGGTTTCAGAGATACGCAGTATTTT; CDR3 protein: CASSLSAGGFRDTQYF
D gene: -; J gene: TRBJ2-1; V gene: TRBV7-2; CDR3 DNA: TGTGCCAGCAAACCCGGGACTCCGAATGAGCAGTTCTTC; CDR3 protein: CASKPGTPNEQFF
D gene: -; J gene: TRBJ2-5; V gene: TRBV29-1; CDR3 DNA: TGCAGCGTTGAAGAGACTAGGATGGAGACCCAGTACTTC; CDR3 protein: CSVEETRMETQYF
D gene: -; J gene: TRBJ1-2; V gene: TRBV7-9; CDR3 DNA: TGTGCCAGCAGCTTAGAAGGGGGGGCTTCTGGCTACACCTTC; CDR3 protein: CASSLEGGASGYTF
D gene: -; J gene: TRBJ2-2; V gene: TRBV14; CDR3 DNA: TGTGCCAGCAGCCGTTTGCAAACAGGGACCACCGGGGAGCTGTTTTTT; CDR3 protein: CASSRLQTGTTGELFF
D gene: TRBD2; J gene: TRBJ2-1; V gene: TRBV6-4; CDR3 DNA: TGTGCCAGCAGTGACCGCGGGACTAGCGGGAGAAAAGGAAGGAATGAGCAGTTCTTC; CDR3 protein: CASSDRGTSGRKGRNEQFF
D gene: TRBD1; J gene: TRBJ2-7; V gene: TRBV7-9; CDR3 DNA: TGTGCCAGCAGCAAGGGACAGCTAAGTTTCTACGAGCAGTACTTC; CDR3 protein: CASSKGQLSFYEQYF
D gene: -; J gene: TRBJ2-7; V gene: TRBV7-2; CDR3 DNA: TGTGCCAGCAGCCCAATTGACTCGTTCCTCTACGAGCAGTACTTC; CDR3 protein: CASSPIDSFLYEQYF
D gene: -; J gene: TRBJ1-4; V gene: TRBV6-6; CDR3 DNA: TGTGCCAGCAGTTACCCCGACCCCGCGGGTAATGAAAAACTGTTTTTT; CDR3 protein: CASSYPDPAGNEKLFF
D gene: -; J gene: TRBJ1-5; V gene: TRBV7-2; CDR3 DNA: TGTGCCAGCAGCTTAATAGCGGGGGCGCGACAGCCCCAGCATTTT; CDR3 protein: CASSLIAGARQPQHF
D gene: -; J gene: TRBJ2-7; V gene: TRBV10-1; CDR3 DNA: TGCGCCAGCCCCAGCCAGGTTGCGCAGTACTTC; CDR3 protein: CASPSQVAQYF
D gene: -; J gene: TRBJ2-1; V gene: TRBV5-1; CDR3 DNA: TGCGCCAGCAGCTTAGGGACTCCTGACAATGAGCAGTTCTTC; CDR3 protein: CASSLGTPDNEQFF
D gene: TRBD2; J gene: TRBJ2-1; V gene: TRBV4-1; CDR3 DNA: TGCGCCAGCAGCCAAGTACTAGCGGAATACAATGAGCAGTTCTTC; CDR3 protein: CASSQVLAEYNEQFF
D gene: TRBD2; J gene: TRBJ2-2; V gene: TRBV5-1; CDR3 DNA: TGCGCCAGCAGCTTGGTGGTGAGGACCGGGACTAGCGGGAGTCGGTACACCGGGGAGCTGTTTTTT; CDR3 protein: CASSLVVRTGTSGSRYTGELFF
D gene: -; J gene: TRBJ2-5; V gene: TRBV19; CDR3 DNA: TGTGCCAGTAGTATTCCTCAGGCAGGGCGCCAAGAGACCCAGTACTTC; CDR3 protein: CASSIPQAGRQETQYF
D gene: -; J gene: TRBJ2-1; V gene: TRBV28; CDR3 DNA: TGTGCCAGCAGTTCGCACGACTGGGATGAGCAGTTCTTC; CDR3 protein: CASSSHDWDEQFF
D gene: -; J gene: TRBJ2-7; V gene: TRBV28; CDR3 DNA: TGTGCCAGCAGTGATAGTCCCAACGAGCAGTACTTC; CDR3 protein: CASSDSPNEQYF
D gene: -; J gene: TRBJ2-7; V gene: TRBV18; CDR3 DNA: TGTGCCAGCTCACCACTTGCCGCGGGTAGCGGAGGCTCCTACGAGCAGTACTTC; CDR3 protein: CASSPLAAGSGGSYEQYF
D gene: -; J gene: TRBJ2-6; V gene: TRBV19; CDR3 DNA: TGTGCCAGTAGTAAGGCCTGGGGCGAAAACTCTGGGGCCAACGTCCTGACTTTC; CDR3 protein: CASSKAWGENSGANVLTF
D gene: -; J gene: TRBJ1-5; V gene: TRBV19; CDR3 DNA: TGTGCCAGTGGATTTTTTTCTGGGGGCAGGTACGTGAGCAATCAGCCCCAGCATTTT; CDR3 protein: CASGFFSGGRYVSNQPQHF
D gene: TRBD2; J gene: TRBJ2-5; V gene: TRBV7-9; CDR3 DNA: TGTGCCAGCGCCAGTACTACTAGCGGGAGTCGGCCCCAGTACTTC; CDR3 protein: CASASTTSGSRPQYF
D gene: TRBD1; J gene: TRBJ1-5; V gene: TRBV28; CDR3 DNA: TGTGCCAGCAGTTTATATACAGGGGCTCAGCCCCAGCATTTT; CDR3 protein: CASSLYTGAQPQHF
D gene: -; J gene: TRBJ1-6; V gene: TRBV10-3; CDR3 DNA: TGTGCCATCAAAATCGAGGATCCCGGGGATTCACCCCTCCACTTT; CDR3 protein: CAIKIEDPGDSPLHF
D gene: TRBD2; J gene: TRBJ2-7; V gene: TRBV2; CDR3 DNA: TGTGCCAGCAGGACTAGCGGGGCCTACGAGCAGTACTTC; CDR3 protein: CASRTSGAYEQYF
D gene: -; J gene: TRBJ2-3; V gene: TRBV25-1; CDR3 DNA: TGTGCCAGCAGTGGGTTGGACAGCTTTTCTAGCACAGATACGCAGTATTTT; CDR3 protein: CASSGLDSFSSTDTQYF
D gene: TRBD1; J gene: TRBJ2-7; V gene: TRBV6-5; CDR3 DNA: TGTGCCAGCAGGACCGGGACAGGGAACTCCTACGAGCAGTACTTC; CDR3 protein: CASRTGTGNSYEQYF